The 16 T cell receptor beta chains below were found in one sample sequenced in a study of T-cell reconstitution after alpha-beta-depleted transplantation in children. This sample's TCRbeta library carried unique molecular identifier barcodes. TCRdb re-called the PCR reads with MiXCR, one entry per CDR3 protein. The table has fewer than 550,000 distinct CDR3 sequences, about an eighth seen once. The sample consisted of PBMCs, mostly from graft donor cells, taken 180 days after TCRalphabeta/CD19-depleted stem cell transplant. All receptors come from a female patient aged 2-9 years who had a stem cell transplant for aplastic anemia, so the T cells may come from the graft donor.

This clonotype was detected only a few times. The chain employs TRBV29-1 and TRBJ2-7, with 11 positions matching TRBD2. CDR3 length: 18 residues. From germline, CDR1 is SQVTM and CDR2 ANQGSEA. J lost 1 base, V lost 4 bases, and 15 bases had no gene match. The CDR3 nucleotides are TGCAGCGTTGCATCCGGGGTTAGCGGGAGGGAGTGGTCCTACGAGCAGTACTTC. Protein sequence: CSVASGVSGREWSYEQYF.

The rearrangement joins TRBV10-3 to TRBJ1-2, with D tentatively TRBD1 (5 bases). The length of the CDR3 is 13 residues. Germline loops: CDR1 ENHRY, CDR2 SYGVKD. V dropped 11 bases and J dropped 2 bases, with 15 bases sitting between them. The CDR3 nucleotides read TGTGCCGTTGCCCCGCAGGGAAACTATGGCTACACCTTC. This gives the protein CAVAPQGNYGYTF.

A note on this clonotype: A much larger clone differs from this one at a single base, so this may be a read error. The chain couples TRBV12-3 or TRBV12-4 to TRBJ2-1; possibly TRBD2 for D (6 bases). The CDR3 is 16 residues long. This CDR3 reads CASSPNRGGSYNGQFF. The CDR3, as DNA: TGTGCCAGCAGCCCTAATCGGGGAGGATCCTACAATGGGCAGTTCTTC.

This clonotype was picked up a small number of times. V usage is TRBV28 and J usage is TRBJ2-2; 9 bases agree with TRBD1. CDR3 size: 17 residues. Germline CDR1 and CDR2: MDHEN and SYDVKM. Trimming at V came to 5 bases and at J to 4 bases, leaving 11 bases not matched to a gene. The CDR3 DNA is TGTGCCAGCAGTCCTTTACGGTGGGACAGGGCCACCGGGGAGCTGTTTTTT. Protein sequence: CASSPLRWDRATGELFF.

The chain is built from TRBV4-2 and TRBJ2-7; D gene uncertain. The length of the CDR3 is 13 residues. Trimming removed 8 bases from V and 0 bases from J, with 11 bases in between. Per the germline V gene, CDR1 is LGHNA and CDR2 is YNFKEQ. CDR3 residues: CASAHATSYEQYF. The CDR3 region has the DNA TGTGCCAGCGCTCATGCCACCTCCTACGAGCAGTACTTC.

In nucleotides, the CDR3 is TGCGCCAGCAGCTGGGGGGACCCAGCGGGAGGCCACGAGCAGTACGTC. Translating gives CASSWGDPAGGHEQYV. The chain recombines TRBV5-1 with TRBJ2-7; TRBD2 matches 9 bases. Germline V CDR1 and CDR2: SGHRS, YFSETQ. The CDR3 extends over 16 amino acids. Trimming cost V 3 bases and J 5 bases; bases outside gene matches: 12.

The chain links TRBV7-2 to TRBJ1-1, with D possibly being TRBD1 (5 bases). Germline lookup yields CDR1 SGHTA and CDR2 FQGNSA. The CDR3 runs to 13 residues. The V end lost 6 bases, the J end lost 0 bases, and 8 bases lay between the germline ends. The CDR3 DNA is TGTGCCAGCAGGAGGGGAATGAACACTGAAGCTTTCTTT. Protein sequence: CASRRGMNTEAFF.

This chain joins TRBV7-9 and TRBJ2-3; 10 positions match TRBD2. Unmatched junction bases numbered 2, after V lost 5 bases and J lost 3 bases. The CDR3 has 14 amino acids. The V gene's germline CDR1 is SEHNR and CDR2 FQNEAQ (reference sequence). CDR3 bases: TGTGCCAGCAGCATGGGACTAGCGACAGATACGCAGTATTTT. Its translation is CASSMGLATDTQYF.

The gene calls are TRBV6-5 and TRBJ2-7; D uncertain. This CDR3 contains 15 residues. Trimming left V 0 bases short and J 2 bases short, with 11 bases between. Germline V gene lookup returns CDR1 MNHEY and CDR2 SVGAGI. For the CDR3, the DNA is TGTGCCAGCAGTTACTCGAGCCTGGCCCCCTACGAGCAGTACTTC. Protein sequence: CASSYSSLAPYEQYF.

The chain recombines TRBV4-3 with TRBJ1-5; TRBD1 might be the D (5 bases). The CDR3 covers 15 residues. Germline assignment: CDR1 LGHNA and CDR2 YSLEER. Trimming removed 5 bases from V and 5 bases from J, with 16 bases in between. The CDR3 here is CASSYGTGRDQPQHF. The CDR3 bases are TGCGCCAGCAGCTACGGGACCGGGAGAGATCAGCCCCAGCATTTT.

The genes are TRBV5-6 and TRBJ2-3; D unclear. CDR3 length: 14 residues. V lost 0 bases to trimming and J lost 6 bases, with 11 bases between them. The germline CDR1 and CDR2 sequences are SGHDT and YYEEEE. The CDR3 region has the DNA TGTGCCAGCAGCTTGGACTGGCCGGCGGATACGCAGTATTTT. It encodes CASSLDWPADTQYF.

At least ten counts were recorded for this clonotype. The genes are TRBV28 and TRBJ2-7; unclear D gene. V was pared by 5 bases and J by 2 bases, with 19 bases between. The CDR3 sequence is 16 residues long. The germline V gene has CDR1 MDHEN and CDR2 SYDVKM. The CDR3 reads CASSNPLGPPTYEQYV. In nucleotides, the CDR3 is TGTGCCAGCAGTAACCCCCTCGGACCGCCTACCTACGAGCAGTACGTC.

The CDR3 loop reads CASSLSGWGKWTEAFF. As DNA, the CDR3 is TGTGCCAGCAGTTTATCCGGATGGGGGAAGTGGACTGAAGCTTTCTTT. This chain connects TRBV12-3 or TRBV12-4 to TRBJ1-1; weak D call: TRBD1 (5 bases). V lost 2 bases and J 5 bases, leaving 18 bases between the germline ends. This CDR3 contains 16 residues.

The chain recombines TRBV12-3 or TRBV12-4 with TRBJ1-2; no clear D. Trimming removed 6 bases at V and 3 bases at J, with 11 bases between. There are 13 residues in the CDR3. CDR3 coding DNA: TGTGCCAGCAGCTTGTACGTAGACTATGGCTACACCTTC. Its translation is CASSLYVDYGYTF.

This clonotype was counted many times. V gene TRBV5-1 combines with J gene TRBJ2-1, with D perhaps TRBD2 (5 bases). The germline V gene encodes CDR1 SGHRS and CDR2 YFSETQ. The CDR3 consists of 16 residues. Trimming shortened V by 1 base and J by 2 bases, and 13 bases separated the two germline ends. The chain's CDR3 is CASSLYPGMTYNEQFF. The DNA for the CDR3 is TGCGCCAGCAGCTTGTATCCGGGGATGACCTACAATGAGCAGTTCTTC.

This clonotype came up a few times. The V and J genes are TRBV7-9 and TRBJ2-7; TRBD2 agrees at 7 bases. V gave up 5 bases and J gave up 9 bases; unmatched junction bases: 7. Germline V gene lookup returns CDR1 SEHNR and CDR2 FQNEAQ (reference sequence). The CDR3 consists of 12 residues. The CDR3 nucleotides are TGTGCCAGCAGCCGGTCGGGGGGATTGCAGTACTTC. As protein: CASSRSGGLQYF.